This T cell receptor (beta chain) is from a study of T cells in Graves' hyperthyroidism and ophthalmopathy. General observations from the study: A 13 V-J model separated ophthalmopathy from stable hyperthyroidism.

Disease duration was under 3 months in the ophthalmopathy patients, who also had a Clinical Activity Score of at least 3 and a NOSPECS grade of at least 4. TCR beta CDR3 sequences were amplified from RNA transcripts. The HTBI primer set drove a first-round RT-PCR of the TCR CDR3. TCRdb redid the calling of the multiplex PCR reads with MiXCR, one entry per CDR3 protein. The sample contains under 550,000 distinct CDR3 sequences, 15% to 20% of which appear only once. As for this clonotype: The antigen is undetermined. With a much larger clone just one base away, this may be a read error.

Sequencing input: blood. The TCR sequence derives from a man aged 35 to 55 with Graves' ophthalmopathy.

The CDR3 loop is CVSSPTAGNVYGYTF. CDR3 bases: TGTGTCAGCAGTCCCACCGCAGGGAATGTCTATGGCTACACCTTC. V is TRBV27 and J is TRBJ1-2; TRBD1 is a possible D gene (5 bases). This CDR3 has 15 residues. Germline lookup yields CDR1 MNHEY and CDR2 SMNVEV (reference sequence).